This T cell receptor (beta chain) was identified in a study of T cell responses to AZD1222 COVID-19 vaccine. Study-level findings and limits: Donors were mostly white British, more females; clonal diversity possibly underestimated.

Trimming removed 7 bases from V and 1 base from J, with 16 bases in between. This CDR3 contains 15 residues. The germline CDR1 and CDR2 sequences are SGHAT and FQNNGV. Note on this clone: Its target is unknown.

TCRdb's copy holds only in-frame clones and misses some; the assay was immunoSEQ multiplex PCR. The table shows fewer than 130,000 clones, with over 75% occurring only once. The receptor comes from an adult in good health. The chain is built from TRBV11-2 and TRBJ1-1; unclear D gene. Sequenced here: peripheral blood, sampled on day 0 of AZD1222 vaccination. CDR3 sequence (DNA): TGTGCCAGCACCGTACCCGGCAGGACGAACACTGAAGCTTTCTTT. Protein sequence: CASTVPGRTNTEAFF.